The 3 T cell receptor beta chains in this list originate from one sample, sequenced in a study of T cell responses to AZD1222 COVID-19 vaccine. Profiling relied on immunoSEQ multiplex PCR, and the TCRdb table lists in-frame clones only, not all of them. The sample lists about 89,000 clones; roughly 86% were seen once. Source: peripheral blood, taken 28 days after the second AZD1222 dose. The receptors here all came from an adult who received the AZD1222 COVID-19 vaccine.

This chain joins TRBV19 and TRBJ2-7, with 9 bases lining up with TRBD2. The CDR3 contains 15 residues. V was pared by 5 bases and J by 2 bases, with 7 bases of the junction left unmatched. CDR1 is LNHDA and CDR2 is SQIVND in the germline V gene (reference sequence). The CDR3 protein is CASSLRTSVPYEQYF. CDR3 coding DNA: TGTGCCAGTAGTCTCCGGACTAGCGTTCCCTACGAGCAGTACTTC.

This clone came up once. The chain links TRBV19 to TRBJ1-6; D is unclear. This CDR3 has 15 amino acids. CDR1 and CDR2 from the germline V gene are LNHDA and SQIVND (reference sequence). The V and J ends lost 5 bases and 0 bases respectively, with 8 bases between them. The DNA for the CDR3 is TGTGCCAGTAGTTCCCTGAGCTCCTATAATTCACCCCTCCACTTT. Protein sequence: CASSSLSSYNSPLHF.

The CDR3 loop reads CASSSLVSGDPYNEQFF. CDR3 nucleotide sequence: TGTGCCAGCAGTTCTTTGGTTAGCGGGGATCCCTACAATGAGCAGTTCTTC. This chain uses TRBV28 with TRBJ2-1; 8 nucleotides match TRBD2. V lost 4 bases to trimming and J lost 2 bases; unmatched junction nucleotides: 10. This CDR3 spans 17 amino acids. Looked up from germline, CDR1 is MDHEN and CDR2 is SYDVKM.